This TCR beta chain was sequenced during a study of blood T cell repertoires in COVID-19. Study details: PBMCs, B-cell-depleted T cells, or T cells provided the cDNA or gDNA that made up the material.

Between the trimmed V and J ends, which lost 6 bases and 0 bases, there was a span of 17 bases. CDR3 length: 16 residues. CDR1 SEHNR and CDR2 FQNEAQ come from the germline V gene (reference sequence). Per the authors' pipeline: The authors estimated nucleated cell counts from reference gene primer amplification. Clones were read by immunoSEQ multiplex PCR, and TCRdb kept only the in-frame ones, dropping some. Clone size and the V and J calls come from that table; the DNA yielded D and trimming. This repertoire shows roughly 250,000 clones, approximately 80% found once; its top ten account for around 3%.

Material: peripheral blood. The chain carries TRBV7-9 and TRBJ1-2; D unresolved. This clonotype was sampled from an older woman with active or convalescent COVID-19. The CDR3 nucleotides are TGTGCCAGCAGTCCTTTAGCGGGAAGGGCTAACTATGGCTACACCTTC. Residues: CASSPLAGRANYGYTF. The whole variable domain, filled in from reference TRBV7-9 and TRBJ1-2, reads DTGVSQNPRHKITKRGQNVTFRCDPISEHNRLYWYRQTLGQGPEFLTYFQNEAQLEKSRLLSDRFSAERPKGSFSTLEIQRTEQGDSAMYLCASSPLAGRANYGYTFGSGTRLTVV.